Included here is one TCR beta chain sequence, with context. What it binds is unknown. This CDR3 comprises 13 residues. Germline trimming cut 7 bases from V and 7 bases from J; bases unmatched to any gene: 9. It was through 5'RACE template switching that TCR cDNA was made, with a universal primer site and UMIs added. TCRdb re-analysed the 5' RACE reads in MiXCR, keeping a single row per CDR3 protein. In the table there are just under 600,000 distinct CDR3 sequences, roughly 14% of which are singletons. This specimen comes from a study of T cells after yellow fever vaccination. Study details: Fractions of low cell number were prepared using SMART-Seq v4 Ultra Low Input.

The study, taken as a whole, reports: Re-detected after boosting: most primary clones, about 95% of CD4 and about 85% of CD8. Any FACS-sorted repertoire could hold abundant clonotypes that contaminate it from the bulk population.

The V and J genes are TRBV12-3 or TRBV12-4 and TRBJ1-2, with 7 nucleotides matching TRBD1. This clonotype was obtained from a man aged 30 to 39 who received the YFV17D yellow fever vaccine. Sequencing was performed on PBMCs, taken on the day of the yellow fever booster vaccination. For the CDR3, the DNA is TGTGCCAGCAACTCGGGACAGTCCGGTGGCTACACCTTC. Translation: CASNSGQSGGYTF.